The rows below give T cell receptor beta chains drawn from one sample of a study of blood T cell repertoires in COVID-19. Profiled with immunoSEQ multiplex PCR; TCRdb holds only in-frame clones, not every one. The sample holds around 190,000 clones, 86% seen once. Sequenced: PBMCs or T cells enriched from blood (not recorded which). These receptors originate from a woman in her thirties or forties in a cohort exposed to, infected with or recovered from COVID-19 (not recorded which). Each CDR3 is given with its conserved first and last residue. Clone sizes are given selectively: once, few, many, or a class where the clone is expanded.

>.|TRBV2|TRBJ2-1
CASRGGGDEQFF
>.|TRBV9|TRBJ2-1
CASSPSSGTYNEQFF
>.|TRBV12-3/TRBV12-4|TRBJ1-1
CASSTGSTEAFF
>.|TRBV7-2|TRBJ2-3
CASSDRTGGTDTQYF
>once|TRBV16|TRBJ2-1
CASSHALRGTYNEQFF
>few|TRBV7-8|TRBJ1-2
CASSLVVDGRGHGYTF
>.|TRBV27|TRBJ2-2
CASSFDSHGELFF
>.|TRBV9|TRBJ1-4
CASSFGTGRGEKLFF
>.|TRBV6-5|TRBJ1-3
CASSYSSGAGNTIYF
>.|TRBV29-1|TRBJ1-1
CSVARGPMNTEAFF
>.|TRBV7-9|TRBJ2-2
CASSLGAGGPTGELFF
>.|TRBV5-1|TRBJ2-2
CASSFVTGDTGELFF
>once|TRBV7-2|TRBJ2-3
CASSSTSGRSDTQYF
>.|TRBV13|TRBJ1-6
CASSPENSPLHF
>.|TRBV4-3|TRBJ1-1
CASSPGGDKAFF
>.|TRBV28|TRBJ1-1
CASSLGAEVTEAFF
>.|TRBV15|TRBJ2-1
CATSQASSYNEQFF
>.|TRBV27|TRBJ2-1
CASSLSTSGSSYNEQFF
>.|TRBV6-5|TRBJ1-6
CASSLRTGTNSPLHF
>.|TRBV10-1|TRBJ2-5
CASSRGIVGQETQYF
>.|TRBV6-5|TRBJ1-1
CASSLETGKMAEAFF
>.|TRBV20-1|TRBJ1-1
CSARARTGAFF
>.|TRBV4-1|TRBJ2-1
CASSQEASGTYNEQFF
>.|TRBV11-2|TRBJ2-1
CASSLGRNNEQFF
>.|TRBV29-1|TRBJ1-2
CSVVPPDRLYGYTF
>.|TRBV11-3|TRBJ2-7
CASSEAGGRAYEQYF
>once|TRBV19|TRBJ2-1
CASSRQGLGGNEQFF
>few|TRBV27|TRBJ2-1
CASSFTGTSPSYNEQFF
>.|TRBV11-2|TRBJ1-2
CASSIPPSGTGIHGYTF
>.|TRBV4-3|TRBJ1-3
CASSHILRGAGNTIYF
>few|TRBV6-1|TRBJ2-7
CASSEADRAYEQYF
>few|TRBV6-5|TRBJ1-2
CASSYSDSNYGYTF
>.|TRBV24-1|TRBJ2-7
CAARAGANYEQYF
>.|TRBV27|TRBJ1-1
CASSLSGGQGSEAFF
>once|TRBV5-6|TRBJ2-1
CASSSDSGRVGNEQFF
>.|TRBV2|TRBJ1-1
CASSDGRESTEAFF
>once|TRBV5-6|TRBJ1-2
CASRGTGDYIYGYTF
>.|TRBV27|TRBJ1-2
CASSTMDRGYGYTF
>.|TRBV30|TRBJ1-1
CAWVLVPEAFF
>.|TRBV6-5|TRBJ1-2
CASSYAQGTPYGYTF
>.|TRBV9|TRBJ2-1
CASSPSKRTDNEQFF
>.|TRBV5-8|TRBJ2-1
CASSRLATYNEQFF
>once|TRBV5-1|TRBJ2-1
CASTALGLSNEQFF
>.|TRBV4-3|TRBJ1-5
CASSQTLAAQPQHF
>.|TRBV18|TRBJ2-7
CASSPGQGATSYEQYF
>.|TRBV6-5|TRBJ1-5
CASSEGQGNQPQHF
>.|TRBV4-3|TRBJ2-1
CASSNLAGSYNEQFF